This TCR beta chain was sequenced during a study of blood T cells in healthy people across ages. Ranging in age from roughly 6 to 90, the donors were healthy Caucasian individuals from Russia. Regarding this clonotype: Its antigen is unidentified.

Germline CDR1 and CDR2: MNHNS and SASEGT. This CDR3 has 13 residues. V gave up 8 bases and J gave up 1 base, with 12 bases separating them. Study-wide points: Long-lived donors carried more naive CD4+ cells and greater diversity than aged donors.

A second roughly 6 to 11 cycle PCR used barcoded and J-beta primers. From the 5' RACE reads, TCRdb called clonotypes with MiXCR, one entry per CDR3 protein. The table includes roughly 1 million distinct CDR3 sequences, 20% to 25% detected once. The sample also formed part of further work on T cells of mothers and their children. That source notes: Second-PCR amplification with M1S added sample barcodes and 2-4 random nucleotides.

This clonotype was sampled from a girl aged 2-10 years in good health. Sequencing was done on a sample of blood. V and J are TRBV6-1 and TRBJ2-7, with D unresolved. The CDR3 loop reads CASEAWSSYEQYF. The CDR3 coding sequence is TGTGCCAGCGAGGCGTGGTCATCCTACGAGCAGTACTTC.